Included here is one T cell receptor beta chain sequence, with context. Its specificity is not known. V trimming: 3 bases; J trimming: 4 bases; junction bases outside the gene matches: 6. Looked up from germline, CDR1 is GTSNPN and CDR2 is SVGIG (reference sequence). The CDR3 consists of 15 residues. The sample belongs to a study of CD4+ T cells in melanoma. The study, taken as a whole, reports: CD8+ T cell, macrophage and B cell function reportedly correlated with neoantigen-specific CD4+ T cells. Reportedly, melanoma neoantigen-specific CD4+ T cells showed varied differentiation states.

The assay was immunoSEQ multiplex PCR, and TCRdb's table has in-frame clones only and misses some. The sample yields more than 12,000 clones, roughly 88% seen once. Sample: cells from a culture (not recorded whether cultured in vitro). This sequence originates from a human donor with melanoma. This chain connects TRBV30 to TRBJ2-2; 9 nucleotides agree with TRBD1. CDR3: CAWSPGQGITGELFF. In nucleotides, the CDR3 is TGTGCCTGGAGCCCGGGACAGGGAATCACCGGGGAGCTGTTTTTT.